This TCR beta chain was documented in a study of a mutant IDH1 vaccine in newly diagnosed glioma. Study-wide background: Vaccinations were initiated 4-6 weeks following radiotherapy alone, or were given together with temozolomide cycles. Sex among treated patients split 62.5% male, 37.5% female; mean age was roughly 40 years. Patients previously underwent radiotherapy, temozolomide, or both, and most underwent both.

About this clone itself: What it recognizes is unknown.

The assay was immunoSEQ multiplex PCR, and TCRdb's table has in-frame clones only and misses some. The data show around 28,000 clones, about 90% seen once. The time point here: week 5, during vaccination. Topical imiquimod was applied with each vaccine dose, which held 300 ug of mutant IDH1 20-mer peptide. The CDR3 extends over 14 amino acids. The V gene's germline CDR1 is MNHEY and CDR2 SMNVEV (reference sequence). Trimming pared 5 bases from V and 2 bases from J, leaving 12 bases between. The TCR sequence derives from a young man with glioma. This chain links TRBV27 with TRBJ1-2; D ambiguous. The sample here was PBMCs, taken from a glioma patient whose treatment included an IDH1 peptide vaccine. Here the CDR3 reads CASSTSIRNYGYTF. In DNA, the CDR3 is TGTGCCAGCAGTACTAGTATCCGAAACTATGGCTACACCTTC.